Shown below are 15 T cell receptor beta chains from a single sample sequenced in a study of blood T cells in healthy people across ages. The use of a sample-barcoded 5' primer and a J-beta primer mix characterized a second PCR of roughly 6 to 11 cycles. Via MiXCR, TCRdb re-called the 5' RACE reads, giving one row per CDR3 protein. The table has 1,500,000 or so distinct CDR3 sequences, around 55% seen once; the top ten hold 6.5% to 8%. The sequencing input was blood. These receptor sequences come from a man aged 18 to 30 in good health.

Turning to this clonotype: The germline gene is not matched at one end of the junction; a read error may be the cause. The rearrangement joins TRBV5-1 to TRBJ2-7, with 7 nucleotides matching TRBD1. Per the germline V gene, CDR1 is SGHRS and CDR2 is YFSETQ. The length of the CDR3 is 18 residues. The CDR3 protein is CASSATSHTGAVSYEQYF. The CDR3 DNA reads TGTGCCAGCAGCGCTACGTCCCACACAGGGGCCGTCTCCTACGAGCAGTACTTC. Drawing the rest from reference TRBV5-1 and TRBJ2-7, the complete variable domain is KAGVTQTPRYLIKTRGQQVTLSCSPISGHRSVSWYQQTPGQGLQFLFEYFSETQRNKGNFPGRFSGRQFSNSRSEMNVSTLELGDSALYLCASSATSHTGAVSYEQYFGPGTRLTVT.

The V call is TRBV20-1, the J call TRBJ2-1; the match to TRBD2 covers 12 bases. This CDR3 has 16 residues. CDR1 is DFQATT, CDR2 SNEGSKA, per germline (reference sequence). With V trimmed by 6 bases and J by 4 bases, 10 bases remained unmatched. The CDR3, as DNA: TGCAGTGCCCTTCAGACTAGCGGGGGCCTGTACAATGAGCAGTTCTTC. Translation: CSALQTSGGLYNEQFF.

The genes are TRBV3-1 and TRBJ2-7; D may match TRBD1 or TRBD2 (5 bases each). The tail of the sequence fits TRBJ2-5 better, so the J call may be wrong. This CDR3 is built from 13 residues. CDR1 and CDR2 (germline): LGHDT, YNNKEL (reference sequence). This CDR3 is CASSHLGVETQYF. The CDR3 DNA is TGTGCCAGCAGCCATCTGGGGGTTGAGACCCAGTACTTC.

Note on this clonotype: A read error may explain this, as a much larger clone is one base away. The J gene is TRBJ1-6, the V gene TRBV4-2, with D uncertain. CDR3 length: 15 residues. Trimming removed 2 bases from V and 7 bases from J, with 12 bases in between. Germline CDR1 LGHNA, CDR2 YNFKEQ. CDR3 loop: CASSQHKERNSPLHF. CDR3 coding DNA: TGTGCCAGCAGCCAACACAAGGAGCGGAATTCACCCCTCCACTTT.

The rearrangement joins TRBV7-2 to TRBJ1-4, with D tentatively TRBD1 (5 bases). V lost 0 bases, J lost 8 bases, and 13 bases lay in between. This CDR3 has 15 residues. Per the germline V gene, CDR1 is SGHTA and CDR2 is FQGNSA. CDR3 region: CASSLAGQVGEKLFF. For the CDR3, the DNA is TGTGCCAGCAGCTTAGCGGGGCAGGTCGGGGAAAAACTGTTTTTT.

The rearrangement links TRBV5-1 to TRBJ2-3, with D unclear. Germline CDR1 and CDR2: SGHRS and YFSETQ. Trimming took off 0 bases at V and 3 bases at J, with 17 bases between the two ends. The CDR3 has 17 amino acids. Here the CDR3 DNA reads TGCGCCAGCAGCTTGGCGCAGGCCGCTTTGGGAACAGATACGCAGTATTTT. Translation gives CASSLAQAALGTDTQYF.

This chain uses TRBV3-1 with TRBJ2-4; possibly TRBD2 for D (5 bases). CDR3 length equals 11 residues. Trimming removed 5 bases at V and 13 bases at J, with 12 bases between. Germline values: CDR1 LGHDT, CDR2 YNNKEL (reference sequence). CDR3 region: CASSLLWEQYF. The CDR3 DNA reads TGTGCCAGCAGCTTGCTGTGGGAGCAGTACTTC.

This clonotype was counted between two and nine times. The chain is built from TRBV7-2 and TRBJ2-3, with a possible D match to TRBD2 (6 bases). V lost 5 bases, J lost 7 bases, and 19 bases lay in between. Germline V gene lookup returns CDR1 SGHTA and CDR2 FQGNSA. The CDR3 runs 15 residues. The CDR3, as DNA: TGTGCCAGCAGCGCGCAACCGGGACTGCCCTATACGCAGTATTTT. Translating gives CASSAQPGLPYTQYF.

This chain joins TRBV2 and TRBJ1-5, with TRBD1 matching over 8 bases. This CDR3 region has 15 residues. Germline CDR1 and CDR2: SNHLY and FYNNEI. V lost 7 bases to trimming and J lost 3 bases; unmatched junction nucleotides: 8. The CDR3 nucleotides read TGTGCCAGCACCGGGACAGGAGGTTTCAATCAGCCCCAGCATTTT. It is translated as CASTGTGGFNQPQHF.

This chain links TRBV2 with TRBJ1-2, with D tentatively TRBD1 (5 bases). This CDR3 comprises 13 residues. Trimming pared 7 bases from V and 2 bases from J, leaving 11 bases between. Germline V gene lookup returns CDR1 SNHLY and CDR2 FYNNEI. CDR3 region: CASTVQANYGYTF. The CDR3 DNA sequence: TGTGCCAGCACTGTACAGGCCAACTATGGCTACACCTTC.

This clonotype was seen more than once but under ten times. The CDR3 loop is CASRGLETQVGNEQFF. As DNA, the CDR3 is TGCGCCAGCAGGGGACTGGAGACCCAAGTGGGGAATGAGCAGTTCTTC. This chain links TRBV5-1 with TRBJ2-1, with a weak D call TRBD2 (6 bases). The CDR3 sequence is 16 residues long. V dropped 5 bases and J dropped 7 bases, with 22 bases sitting between them. Germline V gives CDR1 SGHRS, CDR2 YFSETQ.

The chain links TRBV20-1 to TRBJ1-1, with no clear D. V was trimmed by 3 bases and J by 0 bases, leaving 8 bases between them. Germline V gives CDR1 DFQATT, CDR2 SNEGSKA (reference sequence). This CDR3 spans 13 amino acids. The CDR3 reads CSARRDMNTEAFF. The CDR3 nucleotides read TGCAGTGCTAGGAGAGACATGAACACTGAAGCTTTCTTT.

The chain couples TRBV7-2 to TRBJ1-6, with D hard to call. The V end was cut by 4 bases, the J end by 8 bases, with 15 bases between. Per the germline V gene, CDR1 is SGHTA and CDR2 is FQGNSA. The CDR3 extends over 15 amino acids. The CDR3 protein is CASSSRAADYSPLHF. The CDR3, as DNA: TGTGCCAGCAGCTCCCGGGCGGCAGATTATTCACCCCTCCACTTT.

This clonotype was detected a few times. This chain joins TRBV4-1 and TRBJ1-2; unclear D gene. CDR1 is MGHRA, CDR2 YSYEKL, per germline. The CDR3 totals 14 residues. V was clipped by 7 bases and J by 2 bases, with 14 bases between them. This CDR3 is CASNHGPQNYGYTF. In DNA form, the CDR3 reads TGCGCCAGCAACCATGGACCCCAGAACTATGGCTACACCTTC.

This clonotype has a single count. V gene TRBV10-1 combines with J gene TRBJ2-1, with D hard to call. CDR3 length: 15 residues. Per germline, CDR1 WNHNN and CDR2 SYGVQD (reference sequence). V was pared by 3 bases and J by 6 bases, with 15 bases between. CDR3: CASSDRPLGLNEQFF. As DNA, the CDR3 is TGCGCCAGCAGTGATCGTCCCCTAGGCCTCAATGAGCAGTTCTTC.